These 23 T cell receptor beta chains originate from one sample sequenced in a study of shared clonotypes between healthy human individuals. Sequencing was performed with immunoSEQ multiplex PCR; in TCRdb, only in-frame clones are kept and a portion is missing. The sample contains over a million clones, around 97% of which appear only once. Sequences were obtained from naive CD4+ T cells sorted from blood. Subset described: CD45RA+ positively selected. These receptor sequences come from a man aged 25-45 years in good health.

This clone was found once. This chain uses TRBV5-4 with TRBJ2-7; the D gene is possibly TRBD1 (6 bases). Germline V gives CDR1 SGHNT, CDR2 YYREEE (reference sequence). The CDR3 loop spans 17 amino acids. The V and J ends lost 3 bases and 2 bases respectively, with 21 bases between them. In DNA, the CDR3 is TGTGCCAGCAGCTGGGACACAGGGCGAGGTTCTCCCTACGAGCAGTACTTC. Its protein product is CASSWDTGRGSPYEQYF.

V usage is TRBV5-1 and J usage is TRBJ2-2; 8 nucleotides agree with TRBD2. Germline V gene data show CDR1 as SGHRS and CDR2 as YFSETQ. CDR3 length: 15 residues. After removal of 4 bases from V and 3 bases from J, the junction contained 5 bases not matched to a gene. CDR3 DNA sequence: TGCGCCAGCAGCCCCGGGGGGGGCGACACCGGGGAGCTGTTTTTT. Translated, it gives CASSPGGGDTGELFF.

The chain recombines TRBV7-9 with TRBJ2-1; D is perhaps TRBD1 (5 bases). CDR1 SEHNR and CDR2 FQNEAQ come from the germline V gene (reference sequence). The germline V and J ends were trimmed by 1 base and 2 bases, with 9 bases remaining between them. The CDR3 contains 15 residues. The CDR3 DNA follows: TGTGCCAGCAGCTTAGTAGGACAAGCCTACAATGAGCAGTTCTTC. Residues: CASSLVGQAYNEQFF.

The chain couples TRBV14 to TRBJ2-7, with D possibly being TRBD1 or TRBD2 (6 bases each). This CDR3 is 12 amino acids long. CDR1 is SGHDN, CDR2 FVKESK, per germline. The ends were cut back, 8 bases at V and 5 bases at J, with 13 bases in the middle. The CDR3 DNA sequence: TGTGCCAGCGGGGGGCGTCCGAACGAGCAGTACTTC. Translated: CASGGRPNEQYF. The whole variable domain, remainder taken from reference TRBV14 and TRBJ2-7, is EAGVTQFPSHSVIEKGQTVTLRCDPISGHDNLYWYRRVMGKEIKFLLHFVKESKQDESGMPNNRFLAERTGGTYSTLKVQPAELEDSGVYFCASGGRPNEQYFGPGTRLTVT.

The CDR3, as DNA: TGTGCCAGCAGTGCGGGGACTAGCGCGAAGCAGTTCTTC. The encoded protein is CASSAGTSAKQFF. This sequence joins TRBV2 and TRBJ2-1; 10 bases match TRBD2. The J segment lost 11 bases and the V segment lost 4 bases, leaving 5 bases of the junction unmatched. The germline V gene encodes CDR1 SNHLY and CDR2 FYNNEI. The CDR3 spans 13 residues.

This clone was seen a few times. The rearrangement uses TRBV19 and TRBJ2-2, with 8 bases that match TRBD1. Germline trimming cut 6 bases from V and 7 bases from J; bases unmatched to any gene: 10. The CDR3 runs 15 residues. Germline CDR1 and CDR2: LNHDA and SQIVND (reference sequence). CDR3 residues: CASSRPDRAGGELFF. In nucleotides, the CDR3 is TGTGCCAGTAGCCGCCCGGACAGGGCGGGCGGGGAGCTGTTTTTT.

This chain uses TRBV7-3 with TRBJ2-1, with a possible D match to TRBD2 (5 bases). This CDR3 comprises 15 residues. CDR1 SGHTA and CDR2 FQGTGA come from the germline V gene. V lost 2 bases and J lost 1, with 9 bases in between. Here the CDR3 reads CASSLEPGSYNEQFF. The DNA for the CDR3 is TGTGCCAGCAGCTTAGAGCCGGGGTCCTACAATGAGCAGTTCTTC.

The chain couples TRBV27 to TRBJ2-2; a possible D gene is TRBD2 (5 bases). V was clipped by 2 bases and J by 8 bases, with 18 bases between them. Germline V gene sequence: CDR1 MNHEY, CDR2 SMNVEV (reference sequence). The CDR3 is 16 residues long. The CDR3 spells CASSLASGRGFGELFF. In DNA, the CDR3 is TGTGCCAGCAGTTTAGCCAGTGGGAGAGGTTTTGGGGAGCTGTTTTTT.

V usage is TRBV5-1 and J usage is TRBJ1-2; D unclear. CDR3 length: 14 residues. In germline, CDR1 is SGHRS, CDR2 YFSETQ. V gave up 5 bases and J gave up 5 bases, with 16 bases separating them. The CDR3 coding sequence is TGCGCCAGCAGGCGTGAGGCAGGTGAATATGGCTACACCTTC. It encodes CASRREAGEYGYTF.

The gene calls are TRBV13 and TRBJ2-5, with TRBD2 identical over 14 bases. Germline assignment: CDR1 PRHDT and CDR2 FYEKMQ (reference sequence). The ends lost 5 bases at V and 5 bases at J; junction bases unmatched: 7. This CDR3 spans 16 amino acids. CDR3 amino acids: CASSPGLAGGGETQYF. CDR3 DNA: TGTGCCAGCAGCCCCGGACTAGCGGGAGGAGGGGAGACCCAGTACTTC.

The chain recombines TRBV27 with TRBJ2-3; 7 bases agree with TRBD2. In germline, CDR1 is MNHEY, CDR2 SMNVEV (reference sequence). The CDR3 has 15 residues. Losses at the gene ends were 6 bases for V and 2 bases for J; bases not matched to a gene: 8. The CDR3 nucleotides read TGTGCCAGCAGGGTACTAGCGCCAGCCACAGATACGCAGTATTTT. This translates into CASRVLAPATDTQYF.

The chain has TRBV29-1 and TRBJ2-7; the D gene is possibly TRBD1 (6 bases). Trimming shortened V by 2 bases and J by 0 bases, and 14 bases separated the two germline ends. The length of the CDR3 is 15 residues. Germline CDR1 reads SQVTM; CDR2 reads ANQGSEA. The CDR3 DNA reads as TGCAGCGTTGAATTACAGGGTAGGAGCTCCTACGAGCAGTACTTC. Protein product: CSVELQGRSSYEQYF.

J is TRBJ1-4 and V is TRBV5-5; no definite D call. CDR1 and CDR2 (germline): SGHKS, YYEKEE (reference sequence). The CDR3 covers 15 residues. Trimming took off 4 bases at V and 7 bases at J, with 17 bases between the two ends. CDR3 nucleotides: TGTGCCAGCAGCATTGGCGGCAGTACATTTGAAAAACTGTTTTTT. It yields the protein CASSIGGSTFEKLFF.

J is TRBJ2-7 and V is TRBV28, with 12 positions matching TRBD2. This CDR3 is built from 16 residues. Germline V gives CDR1 MDHEN, CDR2 SYDVKM. Trimming removed 5 bases from V and 2 bases from J; junction bases left unmatched: 7. The CDR3 sequence: CASSLTTSGSPYEQYF. CDR3 coding DNA: TGTGCCAGCAGTCTTACGACTAGCGGGAGCCCCTACGAGCAGTACTTC.

The V gene is TRBV10-3, the J gene TRBJ1-2; D uncertain. CDR3 size: 13 residues. V lost 2 bases and J 7 bases, leaving 11 bases between the germline ends. Per germline, CDR1 ENHRY and CDR2 SYGVKD. CDR3 sequence reads: CAISERVVSGYTF. CDR3 DNA sequence: TGTGCCATCAGTGAGAGGGTAGTTTCTGGCTACACCTTC.

This rearrangement joins TRBV2 to TRBJ2-1; TRBD2 matches 9 bases. The CDR3 consists of 14 residues. Losses at the gene ends were 7 bases for V and 7 bases for J; bases not matched to a gene: 8. Germline V lookup: CDR1 SNHLY, CDR2 FYNNEI. This CDR3 is CASKVSSGMNEQFF. CDR3 sequence (DNA): TGTGCCAGCAAAGTTTCTAGCGGGATGAATGAGCAGTTCTTC.

About this clone itself: Distinct nucleotide sequences in the sample also encode this CDR3. The gene calls are TRBV5-6 and TRBJ2-1; D call uncertain. From germline, CDR1 is SGHDT and CDR2 YYEEEE. V was clipped by 0 bases and J by 4 bases, with 8 bases between them. The CDR3 runs 14 residues. The CDR3 protein is CASSLVGSYNEQFF. The CDR3 bases are TGTGCCAGCAGCTTGGTGGGGTCTTACAATGAGCAGTTCTTC.

This clone showed up just once. This chain links TRBV25-1 with TRBJ2-3, with 9 bases matching TRBD2. Germline values: CDR1 MGHDK, CDR2 SYGVNS. V lost 1 base, J lost 6 bases, and 8 bases stayed unmatched. This CDR3 has 16 amino acids. CDR3 amino acids: CASSEFKAGGPDTQYF. CDR3 in DNA: TGTGCCAGCAGTGAATTCAAGGCGGGAGGGCCCGATACGCAGTATTTT.

V usage is TRBV29-1 and J usage is TRBJ2-1, with TRBD1 identical over 8 bases. Germline V gives CDR1 SQVTM, CDR2 ANQGSEA. The junction had 7 bases not matched to a gene; V was cut back by 7 bases and J by 8 bases. The CDR3 has 12 residues. The CDR3: CSGYRGMDEQFF. The DNA of the CDR3 is TGCAGCGGATACAGGGGGATGGATGAGCAGTTCTTC.

This chain links TRBV9 with TRBJ2-1; no clear D gene. The CDR3 has 16 residues. V lost 3 bases, J lost 2 bases, and 15 bases lay in between. Germline values: CDR1 SGDLS, CDR2 YYNGEE. CDR3: CASSGEGNYPYNEQFF. The DNA for the CDR3 is TGTGCCAGCAGCGGGGAAGGCAACTACCCCTACAATGAGCAGTTCTTC.

The V and J genes are TRBV29-1 and TRBJ1-5; possibly TRBD1 for D (6 bases). The CDR3 totals 13 residues. V lost 5 bases, J lost 5 bases, and 13 bases lay in between. Germline values: CDR1 SQVTM, CDR2 ANQGSEA. CDR3 region: CSVSGGRDQPQHF. CDR3 sequence (DNA): TGCAGCGTTAGTGGGGGCCGAGATCAGCCCCAGCATTTT.

This chain links TRBV15 with TRBJ2-7; maybe TRBD2 (5 bases). The V end lost 2 bases, the J end lost 5 bases, and 19 bases lay between the germline ends. Germline CDR1 reads LNHNV; CDR2 reads YYDKDF (reference sequence). CDR3 length equals 16 residues. CDR3: CATSRSLGAVADEQYF. For the CDR3, the DNA is TGTGCCACCAGCAGATCCCTCGGAGCGGTGGCCGACGAGCAGTACTTC. Complete variable domain (other parts from reference TRBV15 and TRBJ2-7): DAMVIQNPRYQVTQFGKPVTLSCSQTLNHNVMYWYQQKSSQAPKLLFHYYDKDFNNEADTPDNFQSRRPNTSFCFLDIRSPGLGDTAMYLCATSRSLGAVADEQYFGPGTRLTVT.

This chain joins TRBV7-2 and TRBJ2-7; no clear D gene. V lost 2 bases to trimming and J lost 3 bases, with 5 bases between them. Germline V CDR1 and CDR2: SGHTA, FQGNSA. This CDR3 is 12 amino acids long. The CDR3 coding sequence is TGTGCCAGCAGCTTACCGTTCTACGAGCAGTACTTC. Translation: CASSLPFYEQYF.